The T cell receptor (beta chain) described here comes from a study of cytomegalovirus exposure and HLA in healthy donors. Study-level points and caveats: Previous analysis showed most TCR beta V segments were productive about 87% or about 30% of the time.

Donors showed nominal health when sampled, although they likely had unrecorded immune exposures. Trimming took 1 base from V and 2 from J; bases not matched to a gene: 4. Per germline, CDR1 LNHDA and CDR2 SQIVND (reference sequence). The CDR3 covers 16 residues. PCR amplification relied on 60 Vbeta primers (plus 13 Jbeta primers). Here immunoSEQ multiplex PCR was the method, and the copy in TCRdb shows in-frame clones only, minus some. The sample records fewer than 200,000 clones, about three quarters being singletons. A word on this clone: Its specificity is not known.

Sequencing was done on a sample of PBMCs. The chain couples TRBV19 to TRBJ2-3; 9 bases agree with TRBD2. The TCR originated in a female donor in good health and CMV-seronegative. This CDR3 is CASSIGGGGATDTQYF. In DNA form, the CDR3 reads TGTGCCAGTAGTATAGGAGGCGGGGGGGCCACAGATACGCAGTATTTT. The full variable domain, completed using reference TRBV19 and TRBJ2-3, is DGGITQSPKYLFRKEGQNVTLSCEQNLNHDAMYWYRQDPGQGLRLIYYSQIVNDFQKGDIAEGYSVSREKKESFPLTVTSAQKNPTAFYLCASSIGGGGATDTQYFGPGTRLTVL.